The 15 T cell receptor beta chains below come from one sample, sequenced in a study of blood T cells in healthy people across ages. PCR was performed a second time for about 7 to 12 cycles using a sample-barcoded 5' primer and a J-beta primer mix. TCRdb reprocessed the 5' RACE reads with MiXCR, giving one entry per CDR3 protein. The repertoire holds 1 million to 1.2 million distinct CDR3 sequences, with around two fifths as singletons. Material: blood. The source of these receptors is a man between 18 and 29 years old in good health.

This rearrangement joins TRBV4-1 to TRBJ1-5; D possibly corresponds to TRBD1 (5 bases). V lost 4 bases and J 4 bases, leaving 11 bases between the germline ends. Germline CDR1 is MGHRA and CDR2 is YSYEKL. The CDR3 totals 14 residues. CDR3 residues: CASSRPGLNQPQHF. DNA of the CDR3: TGCGCCAGCAGCCGGCCGGGACTTAATCAGCCCCAGCATTTT.

There are a few counts of this clonotype. The gene calls are TRBV4-2 and TRBJ1-4; no firm D call. V was clipped by 1 base and J by 13 bases, with 25 bases between them. Germline CDR1 is LGHNA and CDR2 is YNFKEQ. This CDR3 has 17 amino acids. DNA of the CDR3: TGTGCCAGCAGCCAAGTAGTAGGGCAGGATATAATGAATGGACTGTTTTTT. It translates to CASSQVVGQDIMNGLFF.

In this sample, this clonotype turned up once. The chain employs TRBV6-2 or TRBV6-3 and TRBJ1-1, with D perhaps TRBD1 (6 bases). V was clipped by 7 bases and J by 4 bases, with 13 bases between them. The CDR3 sequence is 13 residues long. Germline CDR1 is MNHEY and CDR2 is SVGEGT. The CDR3 sequence is CASNRGPVTEAFF. For the CDR3, the DNA is TGTGCCAGCAATCGGGGGCCGGTCACTGAAGCTTTCTTT.

V gene TRBV2 combines with J gene TRBJ1-5; TRBD1 is a possible D gene (5 bases). In germline, CDR1 is SNHLY, CDR2 FYNNEI. V was trimmed by 3 bases and J by 6 bases, leaving 12 bases between them. The CDR3 consists of 14 residues. This chain's CDR3 is CASSDPGAGQPQHF. The CDR3 coding sequence is TGTGCCAGCAGTGATCCCGGGGCCGGTCAGCCCCAGCATTTT.

In the case of this clonotype: Mismatch with germline at one junction end may stem from a read error. The chain combines TRBV7-2 with TRBJ1-2; the D is unclear. The CDR3 extends over 14 amino acids. CDR1 is SGHTA, CDR2 FQGNSA, per germline. The CDR3: CASSSTFISYDYTF. The CDR3 bases are TGTGCCAGCAGCTCGACCTTTATATCCTATGACTACACCTTC. The full variable domain, rest sourced from reference TRBV7-2 and TRBJ1-2, is GAGVSQSPSNKVTEKGKDVELRCDPISGHTALYWYRQSLGQGLEFLIYFQGNSAPDKSGLPSDRFSAERTGGSVSTLTIQRTQQEDSAVYLCASSSTFISYDYTFGSGTRLTVV.

The V and J genes are TRBV11-1 and TRBJ2-3; 8 nucleotides agree with TRBD1. CDR1 is SGHAT, CDR2 FQDESV, per germline (reference sequence). The CDR3 runs 16 residues. Losses at the gene ends were 4 bases for V and 0 bases for J; bases not matched to a gene: 6. In DNA form, the CDR3 reads TGTGCCAGCAGCTCCCCGGGACAGGTTAGCACAGATACGCAGTATTTT. Amino acid sequence: CASSSPGQVSTDTQYF.

The chain joins TRBV4-1 to TRBJ2-1; D remains ambiguous. V gave up 4 bases and J gave up 10 bases, with 8 bases separating them. Germline V gene data show CDR1 as MGHRA and CDR2 as YSYEKL. The CDR3 loop spans 11 amino acids. CDR3 region: CASSLTSEQFF. The CDR3 bases are TGCGCCAGCAGCCTAACGAGCGAGCAGTTCTTC.

V and J are TRBV6-4 and TRBJ2-3; D gene unclear. The CDR3 runs 14 residues. Per the germline V gene, CDR1 is MRHNA and CDR2 is SNTAGT. Trimming took off 3 bases at V and 2 bases at J, with 9 bases between the two ends. The CDR3 bases are TGTGCCAGCAGTGAATCTCAGGACACAGATACGCAGTATTTT. Its protein is CASSESQDTDTQYF.

This clonotype appeared a few times. The V call is TRBV9, the J call TRBJ2-3; 12 bases align to TRBD2. The CDR3 consists of 16 residues. With V trimmed by 4 bases and J by 3 bases, 6 bases remained unmatched. CDR1 SGDLS and CDR2 YYNGEE come from the germline V gene. The CDR3 is CASSHRTSGATDTQYF. The CDR3 region has the DNA TGTGCCAGCAGCCATCGGACTAGCGGGGCTACAGATACGCAGTATTTT.

This clonotype was seen many times. The chain links TRBV5-6 to TRBJ2-7, with 7 bases that match TRBD1. The CDR3 runs to 16 residues. CDR1 and CDR2 (germline): SGHDT, YYEEEE. Trimming removed 4 bases from V and 2 bases from J; junction bases left unmatched: 12. In DNA, the CDR3 is TGTGCCAGCAGCGGAGCTACGTGGGACAGTCCCTACGAGCAGTACTTC. Translated, it gives CASSGATWDSPYEQYF.

This clonotype was recorded a few times. The CDR3 DNA sequence: TGTGCCAGCAGCAATGACAGGGGCCGATACAATGAGCAGTTCTTC. Its protein is CASSNDRGRYNEQFF. The chain links TRBV5-6 to TRBJ2-1, with 8 bases identical to TRBD1. The CDR3 is 15 amino acids. V lost 4 bases and J lost 4; bases outside the gene matches: 7. From germline, CDR1 is SGHDT and CDR2 YYEEEE. The whole variable domain, remainder taken from reference TRBV5-6 and TRBJ2-1, is DAGVTQSPTHLIKTRGQQVTLRCSPKSGHDTVSWYQQALGQGPQFIFQYYEEEERQRGNFPDRFSGHQFPNYSSELNVNALLLGDSALYLCASSNDRGRYNEQFFGPGTRLTVL.

In this sample, this clonotype turned up a few times. This chain joins TRBV7-2 and TRBJ2-5; 7 bases line up with TRBD2. Germline V gene sequence: CDR1 SGHTA, CDR2 FQGNSA. Losses at the gene ends were 6 bases for V and 3 bases for J; bases not matched to a gene: 7. The CDR3 totals 14 residues. This CDR3 is CASSSGTTKETQYF. The CDR3 DNA is TGTGCCAGCAGTTCCGGGACTACAAAAGAGACCCAGTACTTC.

Remarks on this clonotype: One end of the junction varies from germline; a read error may be responsible. The chain recombines TRBV27 with TRBJ1-1; maybe TRBD1 (6 bases). The CDR3 extends over 24 amino acids. CDR1 and CDR2 (germline): MNHEY, SMNVEV (reference sequence). The CDR3 bases are TGTGCCAGCAGTTTATCGGGGGCGAGAACACTGAAGCTTTCTCGCCAGACTCAGAACACTGAGGCTTTCTTT. This codes for CASSLSGARTLKLSRQTQNTEAFF.

For this clonotype: One base away lies a much larger clone, so this may be a sequencing read error. This sequence joins TRBV10-3 and TRBJ2-1; TRBD2 matches at 15 bases. There are 17 residues in the CDR3. CDR1 is ENHRY and CDR2 is SYGVKD in the germline V gene. Written as DNA, the CDR3 is TGTGCCACCGGGACTAGCGGGGGGTCTAGCTCCTACAATGGGCAGTTCTTC. Its translation is CATGTSGGSSSYNGQFF.

The chain combines TRBV5-1 with TRBJ2-3, with a weak D call TRBD2 (5 bases). Germline lookup yields CDR1 SGHRS and CDR2 YFSETQ. The CDR3 sequence is 15 residues long. With 1 base removed from V and 6 bases from J, the gap between germline ends came to 15 bases. The CDR3 DNA is TGCGCCAGCAGCTTGTGGCGCGTGGGAGTGGATACGCAGTATTTT. This codes for CASSLWRVGVDTQYF.